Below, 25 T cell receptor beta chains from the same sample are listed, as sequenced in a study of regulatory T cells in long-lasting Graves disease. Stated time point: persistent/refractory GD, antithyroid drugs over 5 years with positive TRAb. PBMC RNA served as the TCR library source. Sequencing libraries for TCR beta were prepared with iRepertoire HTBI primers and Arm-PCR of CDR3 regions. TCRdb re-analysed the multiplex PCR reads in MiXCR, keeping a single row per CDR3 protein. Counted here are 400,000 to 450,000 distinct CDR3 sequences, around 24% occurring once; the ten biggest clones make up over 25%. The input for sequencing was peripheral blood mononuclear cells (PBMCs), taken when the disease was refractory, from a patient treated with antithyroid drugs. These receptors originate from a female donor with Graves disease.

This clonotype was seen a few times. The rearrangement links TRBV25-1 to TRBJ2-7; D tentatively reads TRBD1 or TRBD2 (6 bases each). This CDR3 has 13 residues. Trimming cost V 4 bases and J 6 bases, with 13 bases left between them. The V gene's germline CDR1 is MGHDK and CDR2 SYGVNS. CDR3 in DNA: TGTGCCAGCAGTGTGGGTGGGGGGCCCGAGCAGTACTTC. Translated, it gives CASSVGGGPEQYF.

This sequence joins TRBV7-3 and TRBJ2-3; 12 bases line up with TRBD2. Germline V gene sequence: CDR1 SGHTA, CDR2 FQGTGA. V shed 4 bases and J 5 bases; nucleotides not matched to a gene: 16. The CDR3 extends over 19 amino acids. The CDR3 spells CASSSLPRPSGREEDTQYF. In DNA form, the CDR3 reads TGTGCCAGCAGCTCCCTTCCCCGGCCTAGCGGGAGGGAGGAAGATACGCAGTATTTT.

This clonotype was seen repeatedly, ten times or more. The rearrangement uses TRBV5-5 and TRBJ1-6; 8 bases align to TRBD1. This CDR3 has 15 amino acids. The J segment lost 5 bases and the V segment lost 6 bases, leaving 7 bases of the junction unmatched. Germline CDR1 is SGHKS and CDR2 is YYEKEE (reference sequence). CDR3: CASTGTGADNSPLHF. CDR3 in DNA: TGTGCCAGCACCGGGACAGGAGCCGATAATTCACCCCTCCACTTT.

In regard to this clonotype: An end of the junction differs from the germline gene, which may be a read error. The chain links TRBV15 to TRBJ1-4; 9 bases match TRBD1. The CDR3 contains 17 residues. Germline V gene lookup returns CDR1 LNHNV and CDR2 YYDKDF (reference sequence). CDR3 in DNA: TGTGCCACTAGCAGAGAATCATTGGACAGGGGAGGAGAAAGACTGTTTTTT. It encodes CATSRESLDRGGERLFF.

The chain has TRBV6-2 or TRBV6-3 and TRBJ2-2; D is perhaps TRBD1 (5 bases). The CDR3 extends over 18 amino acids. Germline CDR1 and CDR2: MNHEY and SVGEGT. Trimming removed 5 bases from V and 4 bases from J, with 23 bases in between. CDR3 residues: CASSLGRQILVGTGELFF. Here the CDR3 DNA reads TGTGCCAGCAGTCTCGGAAGACAGATTCTGGTAGGCACCGGGGAGCTGTTTTTT.

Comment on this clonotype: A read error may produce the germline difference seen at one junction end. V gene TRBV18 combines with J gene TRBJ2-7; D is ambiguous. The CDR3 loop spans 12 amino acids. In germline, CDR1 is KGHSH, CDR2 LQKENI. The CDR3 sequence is CAGSGTSYEQYF. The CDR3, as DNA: TGTGCCGGCTCAGGAACTTCCTACGAGCAGTACTTC.

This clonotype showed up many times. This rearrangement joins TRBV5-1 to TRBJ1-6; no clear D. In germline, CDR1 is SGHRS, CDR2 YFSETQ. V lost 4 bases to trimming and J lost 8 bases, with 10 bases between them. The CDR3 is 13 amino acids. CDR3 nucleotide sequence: TGCGCCAGCAGCCGGACGTGGGATTCACCCCTCCACTTT. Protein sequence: CASSRTWDSPLHF.

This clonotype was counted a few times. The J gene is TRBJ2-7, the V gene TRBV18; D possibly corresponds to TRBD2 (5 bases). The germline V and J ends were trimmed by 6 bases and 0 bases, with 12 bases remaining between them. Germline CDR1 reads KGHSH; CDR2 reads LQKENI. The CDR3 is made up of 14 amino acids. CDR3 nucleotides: TGTGCCAGCTCCCCGGAGACTAACTCCTACGAGCAGTACTTC. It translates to CASSPETNSYEQYF. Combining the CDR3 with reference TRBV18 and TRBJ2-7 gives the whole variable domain NAGVMQNPRHLVRRRGQEARLRCSPMKGHSHVYWYRQLPEEGLKFMVYLQKENIIDESGMPKERFSAEFPKEGPSILRIQQVVRGDSAAYFCASSPETNSYEQYFGPGTRLTVT.

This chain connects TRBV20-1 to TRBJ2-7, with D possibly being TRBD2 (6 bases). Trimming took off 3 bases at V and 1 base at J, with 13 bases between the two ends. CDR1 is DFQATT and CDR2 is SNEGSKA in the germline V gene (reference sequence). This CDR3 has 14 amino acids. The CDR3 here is CSARGGPGSYEQYF. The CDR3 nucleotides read TGCAGTGCTAGGGGGGGACCCGGGTCCTACGAGCAGTACTTC.

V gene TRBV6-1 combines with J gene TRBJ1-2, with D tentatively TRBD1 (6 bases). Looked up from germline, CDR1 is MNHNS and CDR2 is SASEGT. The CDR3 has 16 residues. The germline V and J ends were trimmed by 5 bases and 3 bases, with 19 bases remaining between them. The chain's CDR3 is CASSNGRGGGDYGYTF. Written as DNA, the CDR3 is TGTGCCAGCAGTAACGGCCGGGGGGGGGGCGACTATGGCTACACCTTC.

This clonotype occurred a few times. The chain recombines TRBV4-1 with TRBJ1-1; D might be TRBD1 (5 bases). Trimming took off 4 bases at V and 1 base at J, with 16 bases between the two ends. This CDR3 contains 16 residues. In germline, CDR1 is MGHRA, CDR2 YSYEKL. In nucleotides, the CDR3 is TGCGCCAGCAGCCCAACCGTGTTAAGGGGGAACACTGAAGCTTTCTTT. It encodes CASSPTVLRGNTEAFF.

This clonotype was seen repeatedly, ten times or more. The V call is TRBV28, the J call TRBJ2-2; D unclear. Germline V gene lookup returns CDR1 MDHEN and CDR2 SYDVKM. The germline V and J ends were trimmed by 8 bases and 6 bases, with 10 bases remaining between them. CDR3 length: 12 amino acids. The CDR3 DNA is TGTGCCAGCGGGATATTATCCGGGGAGCTGTTTTTT. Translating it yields CASGILSGELFF.

For the CDR3, the DNA is TGTGCCAGCAGTTTATCGACCCAGGGCGAGCAGTACTTC. Its protein product is CASSLSTQGEQYF. This rearrangement joins TRBV27 to TRBJ2-7, with D possibly matching TRBD1 (5 bases). The CDR3 is made up of 13 amino acids. Trimming removed 0 bases from V and 6 bases from J, with 9 bases in between. The V gene's germline CDR1 is MNHEY and CDR2 SMNVEV (reference sequence).

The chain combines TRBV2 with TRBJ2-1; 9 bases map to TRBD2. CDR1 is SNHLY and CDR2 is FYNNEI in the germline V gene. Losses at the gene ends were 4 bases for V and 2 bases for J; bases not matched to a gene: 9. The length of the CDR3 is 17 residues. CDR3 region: CASSARLAGTPYNEQFF. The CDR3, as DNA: TGTGCCAGCAGTGCTAGGCTAGCGGGAACCCCCTACAATGAGCAGTTCTTC. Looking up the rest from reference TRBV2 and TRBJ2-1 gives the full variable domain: EPEVTQTPSHQVTQMGQEVILRCVPISNHLYFYWYRQILGQKVEFLVSFYNNEISEKSEIFDDQFSVERPDGSNFTLKIRSTKLEDSAMYFCASSARLAGTPYNEQFFGPGTRLTVL.

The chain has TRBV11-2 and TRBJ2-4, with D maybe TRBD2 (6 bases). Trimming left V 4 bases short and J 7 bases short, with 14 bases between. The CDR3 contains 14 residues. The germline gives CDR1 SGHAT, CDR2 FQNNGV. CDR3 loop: CASSSGPSGNIQYF. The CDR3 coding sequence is TGTGCCAGCAGCTCTGGGCCCAGCGGGAACATTCAGTACTTC.

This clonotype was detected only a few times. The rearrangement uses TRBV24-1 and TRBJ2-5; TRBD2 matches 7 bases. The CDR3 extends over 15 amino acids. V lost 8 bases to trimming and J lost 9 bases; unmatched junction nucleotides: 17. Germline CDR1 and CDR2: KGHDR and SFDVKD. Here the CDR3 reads CATNTGTTEEQAQYF. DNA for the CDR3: TGTGCCACCAACACCGGGACTACCGAGGAGCAGGCCCAGTACTTC.

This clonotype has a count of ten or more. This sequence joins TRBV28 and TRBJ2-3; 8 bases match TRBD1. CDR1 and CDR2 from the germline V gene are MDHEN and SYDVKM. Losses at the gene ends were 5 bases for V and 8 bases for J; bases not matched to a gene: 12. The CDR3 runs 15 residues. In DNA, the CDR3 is TGTGCCAGCAGTACTAGGACAGGGTTTATTGGTACGCAGTATTTT. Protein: CASSTRTGFIGTQYF.

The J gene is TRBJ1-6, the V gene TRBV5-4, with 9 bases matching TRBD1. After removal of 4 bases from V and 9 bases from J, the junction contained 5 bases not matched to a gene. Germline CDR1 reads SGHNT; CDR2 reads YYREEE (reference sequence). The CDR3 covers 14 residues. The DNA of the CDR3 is TGTGCCAGCAGCCCCGGGACAGGGAGTTCACCCCTCCACTTT. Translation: CASSPGTGSSPLHF.

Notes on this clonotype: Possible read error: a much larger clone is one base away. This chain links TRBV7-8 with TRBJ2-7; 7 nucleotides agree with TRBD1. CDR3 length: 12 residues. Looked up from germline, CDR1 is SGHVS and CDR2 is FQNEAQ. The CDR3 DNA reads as TGTGCCAGCGGCTTAACAGGGGCCGAGCAGTACTTC. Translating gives CASGLTGAEQYF. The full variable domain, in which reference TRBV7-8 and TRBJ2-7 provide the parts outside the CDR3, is GAGVSQSPRYKVAKRGQDVALRCDPISGHVSLFWYQQALGQGPEFLTYFQNEAQLDKSGLPSDRFFAERPEGSVSTLKIQRTQQEDSAVYLCASGLTGAEQYFGPGTRLTVT.

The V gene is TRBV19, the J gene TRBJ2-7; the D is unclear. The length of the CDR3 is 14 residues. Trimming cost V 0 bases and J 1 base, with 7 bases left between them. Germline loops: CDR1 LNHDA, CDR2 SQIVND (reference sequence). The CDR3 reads CASSIDPQSYEQYF. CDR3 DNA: TGTGCCAGTAGTATAGATCCTCAGTCCTACGAGCAGTACTTC.

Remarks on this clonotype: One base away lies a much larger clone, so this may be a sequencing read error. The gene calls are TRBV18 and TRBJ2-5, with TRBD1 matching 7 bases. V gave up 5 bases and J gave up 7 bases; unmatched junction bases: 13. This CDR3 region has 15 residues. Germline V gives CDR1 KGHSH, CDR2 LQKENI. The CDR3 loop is CASSNPRQGSGTQYF. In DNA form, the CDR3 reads TGTGCCAGCTCAAACCCGAGACAGGGATCGGGGACCCAGTACTTC.

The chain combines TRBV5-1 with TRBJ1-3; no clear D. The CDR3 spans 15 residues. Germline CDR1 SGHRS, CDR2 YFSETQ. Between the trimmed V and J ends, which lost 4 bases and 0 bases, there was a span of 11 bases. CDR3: CASSMGESSGNTIYF. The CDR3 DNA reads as TGCGCCAGCAGCATGGGTGAGAGCTCTGGAAACACCATATATTTT.

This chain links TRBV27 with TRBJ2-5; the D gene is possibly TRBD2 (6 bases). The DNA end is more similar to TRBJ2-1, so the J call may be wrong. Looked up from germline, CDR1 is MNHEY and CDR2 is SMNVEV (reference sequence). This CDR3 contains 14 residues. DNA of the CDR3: TGTGCCAGCAGTTTTTCGGGAGAGGGCCATGAGCAGTTCTTC. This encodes CASSFSGEGHEQFF.

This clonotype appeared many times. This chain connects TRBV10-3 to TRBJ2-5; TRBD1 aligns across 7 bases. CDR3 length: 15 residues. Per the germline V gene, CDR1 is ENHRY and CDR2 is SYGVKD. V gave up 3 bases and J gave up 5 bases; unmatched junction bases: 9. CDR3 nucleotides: TGTGCCATCAGTGATAGCCAGGGGGTCGGGGAGACCCAGTACTTC. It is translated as CAISDSQGVGETQYF.

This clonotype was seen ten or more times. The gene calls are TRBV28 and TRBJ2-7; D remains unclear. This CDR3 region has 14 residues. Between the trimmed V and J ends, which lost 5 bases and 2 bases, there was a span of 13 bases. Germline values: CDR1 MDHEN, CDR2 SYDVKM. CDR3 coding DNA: TGTGCCAGCAGTGCGATCCGCCGGGCCTACGAGCAGTACTTC. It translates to CASSAIRRAYEQYF. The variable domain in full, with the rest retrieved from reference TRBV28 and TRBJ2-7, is DVKVTQSSRYLVKRTGEKVFLECVQDMDHENMFWYRQDPGLGLRLIYFSYDVKMKEKGDIPEGYSVSREKKERFSLILESASTNQTSMYLCASSAIRRAYEQYFGPGTRLTVT.